This entry concerns a single T cell receptor (beta chain). The sample is drawn from a study of shared clonotypes between healthy human individuals. Study at large: Aged between 18 and 49, the donors were two women and a few men.

TCRdb keeps only in-frame clones here, not all; method: immunoSEQ multiplex PCR. Of about 2.3 million clones listed, approximately 95% are singletons. The CDR3 covers 14 residues. Trimming removed 4 bases from V and 7 bases from J; junction bases left unmatched: 9. Germline V gives CDR1 LGHNA, CDR2 YNFKEQ. The TCR sequence derives from a man aged 18 to 29 in good health. Some clones in this sample may be carry-over from other donors' samples. This chain uses TRBV4-2 with TRBJ1-2, with TRBD1 identical over 7 bases. Specimen: naive CD4+ T cells from PBMCs. Regarding subset: CD45RA+ positively selected. The CDR3 loop is CASSRPQGGSGYTF. CDR3 coding DNA: TGTGCCAGCAGCCGACCGCAGGGGGGAAGTGGCTACACCTTC.